The next 5 T cell receptor beta chains were all read from a single sample in a study of T-cell reconstitution after alpha-beta-depleted transplantation in children. It was with unique molecular identifiers that the TCRbeta library was prepared. TCRdb redid the calling of the PCR reads with MiXCR, one entry per CDR3 protein. Seen here are roughly 500,000 distinct CDR3 sequences, 15% to 20% observed once, and the top ten hold approximately 3%. The specimen was PBMCs from the stem cell graft donor, collected from the stem cell graft. Every receptor here comes from a human donor who donated a stem cell graft to a child with acute lymphoblastic leukemia.

The chain uses TRBV11-2 and TRBJ2-5; D remains unclear. The CDR3 is 14 amino acids. The V gene's germline CDR1 is SGHAT and CDR2 FQNNGV. V was cut by 1 base and J by 5 bases, with 11 bases left in between. This chain's CDR3 is CASSLGWARETQYF. The DNA for the CDR3 is TGTGCCAGCAGCTTAGGTTGGGCCCGGGAGACCCAGTACTTC.

This clonotype was detected only a few times. The rearrangement uses TRBV5-1 and TRBJ2-1; tentatively, D is TRBD2 (5 bases). In germline, CDR1 is SGHRS, CDR2 YFSETQ. The CDR3 sequence is 16 residues long. The ends were cut back, 0 bases at V and 4 bases at J, with 14 bases in the middle. The CDR3: CASSLGLSVDYNEQFF. The CDR3 nucleotides are TGCGCCAGCAGCTTGGGACTTAGCGTGGATTACAATGAGCAGTTCTTC.

This chain joins TRBV20-1 and TRBJ1-5, with D possibly being TRBD1 (5 bases). Looked up from germline, CDR1 is DFQATT and CDR2 is SNEGSKA (reference sequence). The CDR3 loop spans 14 amino acids. With 7 bases removed from V and 4 bases from J, the gap between germline ends came to 17 bases. The CDR3 bases are TGCAGTGTTAGGGCCCAGGGACTAAATCAGCCCCAGCATTTT. This gives the protein CSVRAQGLNQPQHF.

The chain is built from TRBV20-1 and TRBJ1-2; a weak D match, TRBD1 (6 bases). This CDR3 is 13 amino acids long. Germline lookup yields CDR1 DFQATT and CDR2 SNEGSKA (reference sequence). Trimming took off 6 bases at V and 8 bases at J, with 19 bases between the two ends. Here the CDR3 reads CSARGWGGIGYTF. Written as DNA, the CDR3 is TGCAGTGCAAGGGGGTGGGGGGGCATCGGCTACACCTTC.

This clonotype was counted ten times or more. The rearrangement links TRBV7-9 to TRBJ2-7, with 7 nucleotides matching TRBD1. Germline-derived CDR1 and CDR2 are SEHNR and FQNEAQ (reference sequence). The CDR3 spans 12 residues. Trimming took 7 bases from V and 2 from J; bases not matched to a gene: 2. CDR3 residues: CASKRGPYEQYF. CDR3 coding DNA: TGTGCCAGCAAGAGGGGGCCCTACGAGCAGTACTTC. The full variable domain, rest sourced from reference TRBV7-9 and TRBJ2-7, is DTGVSQNPRHKITKRGQNVTFRCDPISEHNRLYWYRQTLGQGPEFLTYFQNEAQLEKSRLLSDRFSAERPKGSFSTLEIQRTEQGDSAMYLCASKRGPYEQYFGPGTRLTVT.